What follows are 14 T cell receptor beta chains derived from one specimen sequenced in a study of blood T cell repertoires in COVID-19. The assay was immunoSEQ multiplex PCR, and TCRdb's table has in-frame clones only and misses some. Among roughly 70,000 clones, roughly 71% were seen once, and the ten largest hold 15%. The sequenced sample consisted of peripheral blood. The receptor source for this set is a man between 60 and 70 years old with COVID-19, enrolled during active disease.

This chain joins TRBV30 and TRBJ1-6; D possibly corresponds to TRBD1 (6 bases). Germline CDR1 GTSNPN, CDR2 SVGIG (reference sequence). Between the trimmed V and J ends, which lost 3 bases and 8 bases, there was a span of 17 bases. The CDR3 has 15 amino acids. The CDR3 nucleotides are TGTGCCTGGAGGCCATCCGGGACAAGCCATTCACCCCTCCACTTT. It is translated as CAWRPSGTSHSPLHF.

The CDR3 spells CASSFAGSEQYF. For the CDR3, the DNA is TGTGCCAGCAGCTTCGCGGGGAGCGAGCAGTACTTC. V is TRBV7-9 and J is TRBJ2-7; possibly TRBD2 for D (6 bases). The CDR3 consists of 12 residues. CDR1 is SEHNR and CDR2 is FQNEAQ in the germline V gene (reference sequence). Trimming stripped 3 bases from V and 6 bases from J, with 9 bases between. Full variable domain (outside the CDR3, taken from reference TRBV7-9 and TRBJ2-7): DTGVSQNPRHKITKRGQNVTFRCDPISEHNRLYWYRQTLGQGPEFLTYFQNEAQLEKSRLLSDRFSAERPKGSFSTLEIQRTEQGDSAMYLCASSFAGSEQYFGPGTRLTVT.

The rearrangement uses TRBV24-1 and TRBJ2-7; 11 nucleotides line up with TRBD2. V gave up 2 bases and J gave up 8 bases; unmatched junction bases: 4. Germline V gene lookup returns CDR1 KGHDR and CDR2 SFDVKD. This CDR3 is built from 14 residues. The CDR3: CATSDWGTSGKQYF. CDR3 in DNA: TGTGCCACCAGTGATTGGGGGACTAGCGGAAAGCAGTACTTC.

CDR3 sequence: CASSYSRGGLGGYTF. DNA for the CDR3: TGTGCCAGCAGTTACTCGAGGGGGGGCCTGGGCGGCTACACCTTC. V gene TRBV6-2 or TRBV6-3 combines with J gene TRBJ1-2, with D tentatively TRBD1 (6 bases). CDR3 length: 15 residues. The V gene lost 0 bases and the J gene lost 8 bases, with 16 bases spanning the gap. The germline V gene has CDR1 MNHEY and CDR2 SVGEGT.

CDR3 loop: CASSWRQASVSYNSPLHF. The CDR3 bases are TGTGCCAGCAGCTGGCGACAGGCGTCCGTCTCCTATAATTCACCCCTCCACTTT. The chain combines TRBV13 with TRBJ1-6, with TRBD1 as a possible D gene (6 bases). CDR1 is PRHDT and CDR2 is FYEKMQ in the germline V gene (reference sequence). The length of the CDR3 is 18 residues. Trimming removed 4 bases at V and 0 bases at J, with 16 bases between.

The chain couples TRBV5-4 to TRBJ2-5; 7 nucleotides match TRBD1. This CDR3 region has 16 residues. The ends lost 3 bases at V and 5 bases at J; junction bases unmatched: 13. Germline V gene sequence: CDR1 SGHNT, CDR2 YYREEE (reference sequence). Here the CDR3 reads CASSSLTGIGAETQYF. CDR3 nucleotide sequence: TGTGCCAGCAGCTCTCTGACAGGGATAGGAGCGGAGACCCAGTACTTC.

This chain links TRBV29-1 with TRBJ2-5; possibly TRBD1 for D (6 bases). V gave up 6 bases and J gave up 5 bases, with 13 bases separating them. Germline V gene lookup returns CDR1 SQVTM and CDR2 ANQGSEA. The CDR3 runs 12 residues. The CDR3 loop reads CSVKQGMETQYF. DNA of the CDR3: TGCAGCGTCAAACAGGGTATGGAGACCCAGTACTTC.

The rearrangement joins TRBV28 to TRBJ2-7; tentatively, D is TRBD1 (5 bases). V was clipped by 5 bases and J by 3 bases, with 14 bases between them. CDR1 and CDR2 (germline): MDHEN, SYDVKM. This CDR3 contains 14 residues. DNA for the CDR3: TGTGCCAGCAGTCCCCCTGGACAAATCTACGAGCAGTACTTC. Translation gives CASSPPGQIYEQYF.

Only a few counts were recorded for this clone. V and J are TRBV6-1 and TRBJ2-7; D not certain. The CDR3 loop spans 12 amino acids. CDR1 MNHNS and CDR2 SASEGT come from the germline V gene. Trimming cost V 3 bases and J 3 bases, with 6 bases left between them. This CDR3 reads CASSDSYYEQYF. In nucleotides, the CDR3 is TGTGCCAGCAGTGATTCCTACTACGAGCAGTACTTC.

Here the CDR3 reads CASSPVLRGTGELFF. The CDR3 DNA sequence: TGTGCCAGCTCACCGGTGTTGCGGGGCACCGGGGAGCTGTTTTTT. This sequence joins TRBV18 and TRBJ2-2, with D possibly being TRBD2 (6 bases). V dropped 3 bases and J dropped 4 bases, with 12 bases sitting between them. The CDR3 totals 15 residues. Germline loops: CDR1 KGHSH, CDR2 LQKENI. The variable domain in full, with the rest retrieved from reference TRBV18 and TRBJ2-2, is NAGVMQNPRHLVRRRGQEARLRCSPMKGHSHVYWYRQLPEEGLKFMVYLQKENIIDESGMPKERFSAEFPKEGPSILRIQQVVRGDSAAYFCASSPVLRGTGELFFGEGSRLTVL.

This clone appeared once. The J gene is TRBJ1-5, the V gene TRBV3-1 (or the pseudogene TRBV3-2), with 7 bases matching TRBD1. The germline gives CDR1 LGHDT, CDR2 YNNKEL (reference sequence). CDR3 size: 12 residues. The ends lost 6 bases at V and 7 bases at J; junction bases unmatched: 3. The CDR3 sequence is CASSRDSQPQHF. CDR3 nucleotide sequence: TGTGCCAGCAGTCGGGACAGCCAGCCCCAGCATTTT.

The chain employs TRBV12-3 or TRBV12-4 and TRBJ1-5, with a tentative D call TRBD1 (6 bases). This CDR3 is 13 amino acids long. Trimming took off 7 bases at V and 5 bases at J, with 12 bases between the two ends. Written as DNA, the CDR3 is TGTGCCAGCAACGCCAGGGGCGATCAGCCCCAGCATTTT. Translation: CASNARGDQPQHF.

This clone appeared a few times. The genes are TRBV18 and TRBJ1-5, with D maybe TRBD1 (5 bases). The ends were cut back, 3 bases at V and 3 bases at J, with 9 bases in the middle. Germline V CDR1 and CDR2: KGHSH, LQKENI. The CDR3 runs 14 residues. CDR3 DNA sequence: TGTGCCAGCTCACCTGGGGGGAACAATCAGCCCCAGCATTTT. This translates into CASSPGGNNQPQHF.

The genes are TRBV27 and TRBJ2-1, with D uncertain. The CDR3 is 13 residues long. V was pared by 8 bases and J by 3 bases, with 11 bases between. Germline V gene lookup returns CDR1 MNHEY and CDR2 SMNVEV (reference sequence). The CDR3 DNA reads TGTGCCAGCTCCTCTAATAACTACAATGAGCAGTTCTTC. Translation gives CASSSNNYNEQFF.